These 26 T cell receptor beta chains came from one sample sequenced in a study of shared clonotypes between healthy human individuals. Here immunoSEQ multiplex PCR was the method, and the copy in TCRdb shows in-frame clones only, minus some. The table includes approximately 2.5 million clones, approximately 90% detected once. The source material was naive CD4+ T cells sorted from blood. The subset was: CD45RA+ positively selected. Receptor source: a man between 18 and 29 years old in good health.

The rearrangement links TRBV7-2 to TRBJ2-1; the match to TRBD2 covers 9 bases. Germline assignment: CDR1 SGHTA and CDR2 FQGNSA. V dropped 6 bases and J dropped 9; count of bases not matched to a gene: 12. CDR3 size: 15 residues. As DNA, the CDR3 is TGTGCCAGCAGGCCTCCAGCGGGAGGTCGATTTGAGCAGTTCTTC. Protein sequence: CASRPPAGGRFEQFF.

The V and J genes are TRBV7-9 and TRBJ2-1, with 8 bases that match TRBD1. Losses at the gene ends were 5 bases for V and 5 bases for J; bases not matched to a gene: 8. This CDR3 is 15 amino acids long. CDR1 and CDR2 from the germline V gene are SEHNR and FQNEAQ (reference sequence). CDR3 nucleotides: TGTGCCAGCAGCCAACAGGGGACAGGAAACAATGAGCAGTTCTTC. Translating gives CASSQQGTGNNEQFF. Looking up the rest from reference TRBV7-9 and TRBJ2-1 gives the full variable domain: DTGVSQNPRHKITKRGQNVTFRCDPISEHNRLYWYRQTLGQGPEFLTYFQNEAQLEKSRLLSDRFSAERPKGSFSTLEIQRTEQGDSAMYLCASSQQGTGNNEQFFGPGTRLTVL.

The V gene is TRBV5-1, the J gene TRBJ1-2; D gene uncertain. CDR1 and CDR2 (germline): SGHRS, YFSETQ. Trimming removed 2 bases at V and 1 base at J, with 9 bases between. This CDR3 is 14 amino acids long. The CDR3 protein is CASSFSEINYGYTF. CDR3 coding DNA: TGCGCCAGCAGCTTCTCAGAGATTAACTATGGCTACACCTTC.

V gene TRBV7-9 combines with J gene TRBJ2-3, with 8 nucleotides matching TRBD2. The CDR3 runs 17 residues. V gave up 4 bases and J gave up 2 bases; unmatched junction bases: 11. CDR1 SEHNR and CDR2 FQNEAQ come from the germline V gene (reference sequence). CDR3 sequence reads: CASSSPGGGGFTDTQYF. For the CDR3, the DNA is TGTGCCAGCAGCTCGCCGGGAGGGGGGGGTTTCACAGATACGCAGTATTTT.

This clone was seen only a few times. The chain combines TRBV9 with TRBJ1-2; D gene uncertain. Germline V lookup: CDR1 SGDLS, CDR2 YYNGEE. CDR3 size: 12 residues. Trimming cost V 0 bases and J 8 bases, with 8 bases left between them. CDR3 nucleotide sequence: TGTGCCAGCAGCGTAGGGCCTGGGGGCTACACCTTC. Translating it yields CASSVGPGGYTF.

The gene calls are TRBV21-1 and TRBJ2-3; no DNA check was done on the table's D call, TRBD1. TRBV21-1 is recorded as a pseudogene. This CDR3 is built from 14 residues. DNA of the CDR3: TGTGCCGGGTGGGACATTTCCCACACAGATACGCAGTATTTT. It encodes CAGWDISHTDTQYF.

The table lists this clone with a count of one. The CDR3 nucleotides are TGCAGCGTCGGGGACAGTAGTCAGCCCCAGCATTTT. It is translated as CSVGDSSQPQHF. V is TRBV29-1 and J is TRBJ1-5, with 7 bases that match TRBD1. The CDR3 has 12 residues. Germline loops: CDR1 SQVTM, CDR2 ANQGSEA. Trimming removed 6 bases from V and 6 bases from J; junction bases left unmatched: 5.

This chain uses TRBV5-1 with TRBJ2-1, with a possible D match to TRBD2 (6 bases). There are 14 residues in the CDR3. The V gene lost 2 bases and the J gene lost 8 bases, with 14 bases spanning the gap. Germline assignment: CDR1 SGHRS and CDR2 YFSETQ. CDR3 sequence reads: CASSFRGVRHEQFF. Here the CDR3 DNA reads TGCGCCAGCAGCTTCCGCGGGGTGAGGCATGAGCAGTTCTTC.

The V and J genes are TRBV7-8 and TRBJ1-1; 9 bases line up with TRBD1. CDR1 is SGHVS, CDR2 FQNEAQ, per germline. Trimming removed 1 base from V and 0 bases from J; junction bases left unmatched: 0. The CDR3 consists of 15 residues. DNA for the CDR3: TGTGCCAGCAGCTTAGACAGGGGGCTGAACACTGAAGCTTTCTTT. The encoded protein is CASSLDRGLNTEAFF.

The rearrangement joins TRBV30 to TRBJ2-3; no clear D gene. CDR3 length: 15 amino acids. V was cut by 2 bases and J by 2 bases, with 14 bases left in between. Germline assignment: CDR1 GTSNPN and CDR2 SVGIG (reference sequence). The DNA for the CDR3 is TGTGCCTGGAGTCTAGGTAGCAGAGACACAGATACGCAGTATTTT. Its translation: CAWSLGSRDTDTQYF.

The V and J genes are TRBV4-1 and TRBJ2-5; D is uncertain. Germline V gives CDR1 MGHRA, CDR2 YSYEKL. The CDR3 is made up of 14 amino acids. V gave up 1 base and J gave up 7 bases, with 13 bases separating them. DNA for the CDR3: TGCGCCAGCAGCCAAGGTGAGACTCCACCGACCCAGTACTTC. Translated, it gives CASSQGETPPTQYF.

The rearrangement joins TRBV6-5 to TRBJ1-1; D unclear. Trimming took off 6 bases at V and 4 bases at J, with 15 bases between the two ends. Germline CDR1 reads MNHEY; CDR2 reads SVGAGI. The CDR3 is 14 amino acids. The CDR3 loop reads CASSHPTDRTEAFF. The CDR3 nucleotides read TGTGCCAGCAGCCACCCGACCGACCGCACTGAAGCTTTCTTT.

This rearrangement joins TRBV10-1 to TRBJ1-1, with D possibly matching TRBD1 (5 bases). This CDR3 spans 13 amino acids. Per the germline V gene, CDR1 is WNHNN and CDR2 is SYGVQD (reference sequence). Trimming took off 5 bases at V and 3 bases at J, with 10 bases between the two ends. This CDR3 reads CASSPGPYTEAFF. The CDR3 coding sequence is TGCGCCAGCAGTCCGGGACCTTACACTGAAGCTTTCTTT.

The J gene is TRBJ1-6, the V gene TRBV5-1; unclear D gene. CDR1 and CDR2 from the germline V gene are SGHRS and YFSETQ. This CDR3 has 15 residues. Trimming cost V 0 bases and J 3 bases, with 7 bases left between them. CDR3 sequence (DNA): TGCGCCAGCAGCTTGGTTGACGGCTATAATTCACCCCTCCACTTT. It yields the protein CASSLVDGYNSPLHF.

The chain joins TRBV2 to TRBJ1-4; D call uncertain. The germline V and J ends were trimmed by 4 bases and 3 bases, with 9 bases remaining between them. Germline CDR1 is SNHLY and CDR2 is FYNNEI. CDR3 size: 14 residues. The CDR3 here is CASSGPGPNEKLFF. CDR3 bases: TGTGCCAGCAGTGGGCCAGGACCTAATGAAAAACTGTTTTTT.

This rearrangement joins TRBV6-1 to TRBJ2-7; no clear D gene. This CDR3 is 14 amino acids long. Trimming shortened V by 7 bases and J by 5 bases, and 18 bases separated the two germline ends. Germline lookup yields CDR1 MNHNS and CDR2 SASEGT. The DNA for the CDR3 is TGTGCCAGCATCTCTGGGAAGAACCCCCACGAGCAGTACTTC. Translated, it gives CASISGKNPHEQYF.

This chain connects TRBV6-5 to TRBJ1-3; possible D gene TRBD1, 5 bases. CDR1 and CDR2 (germline): MNHEY, SVGAGI. This CDR3 is 13 amino acids long. V lost 5 bases to trimming and J lost 4 bases, with 9 bases between them. DNA for the CDR3: TGTGCCAGCAGTACAGGTCCGGGAAACACCATATATTTT. Protein sequence: CASSTGPGNTIYF.

For this clone: This sample includes further DNA sequences coding for the same CDR3. The J gene is TRBJ2-6, the V gene TRBV4-3, with D unclear. CDR1 is LGHNA and CDR2 is YSLEER in the germline V gene. The length of the CDR3 is 15 residues. The V gene lost 0 bases and the J gene lost 0 bases, with 3 bases spanning the gap. The CDR3 nucleotides are TGCGCCAGCAGCCAAGATTCCTCTGGGGCCAACGTCCTGACTTTC. It translates to CASSQDSSGANVLTF.

The V call is TRBV7-2, the J call TRBJ2-1, with TRBD2 matching 10 bases. The V gene end was trimmed by 5 bases and the J gene end by 1 base; junction bases not matched to a gene: 5. In germline, CDR1 is SGHTA, CDR2 FQGNSA. The CDR3 has 16 residues. The CDR3 sequence is CASSPWTSGSYNEQFF. The CDR3 DNA reads TGTGCCAGCAGCCCATGGACTAGCGGTTCCTACAATGAGCAGTTCTTC.

This clone has more than one count but fewer than ten. The chain combines TRBV2 with TRBJ1-1; D is unclear. The CDR3 extends over 12 amino acids. Trimming took 6 bases from V and 0 from J, leaving 5 bases between them. Germline lookup yields CDR1 SNHLY and CDR2 FYNNEI. CDR3 sequence reads: CASRSLNTEAFF. CDR3 sequence (DNA): TGTGCCAGCAGAAGCCTGAACACTGAAGCTTTCTTT.

On this clone: Within the sample, other DNA sequences also encode this same CDR3. The chain is built from TRBV6-5 and TRBJ1-1; 12 bases agree with TRBD1. CDR1 and CDR2 (germline): MNHEY, SVGAGI. With V trimmed by 6 bases and J by 1 base, 3 bases remained unmatched. This CDR3 has 15 amino acids. The CDR3 reads CASSRDRGRNTEAFF. The DNA of the CDR3 is TGTGCCAGCAGCAGGGACAGGGGGCGGAACACTGAAGCTTTCTTT.

The chain recombines TRBV6-5 with TRBJ2-6; D may be TRBD1 (5 bases). This CDR3 is 15 amino acids long. The germline V gene has CDR1 MNHEY and CDR2 SVGAGI. V dropped 6 bases and J dropped 1 base, with 10 bases sitting between them. CDR3 DNA: TGTGCCAGCAGGGACATTAGATCTGGGGCCAACGTCCTGACTTTC. Encoded protein: CASRDIRSGANVLTF.

This clone was observed a handful of times. This likely comes from a read error, as the CDR3 has no conserved phenylalanine or tryptophan at its end. The DNA is left out, because the CDR3 cannot be placed on it with certainty; the CDR3 is given as TCRdb lists it. This sequence joins TRBV6-4 and TRBJ2-4; the table names TRBD2, a call not compared with the DNA. From germline, CDR1 is MRHNA and CDR2 SNTAGT. From its first to its last residue, the CDR3 has 9 amino acids. CDR3 sequence: CASSDWTSC.

The genes are TRBV9 and TRBJ2-1, with 12 nucleotides matching TRBD2. This CDR3 is 16 amino acids long. The germline CDR1 and CDR2 sequences are SGDLS and YYNGEE. V lost 4 bases, J lost 4 bases, and 6 bases stayed unmatched. The CDR3 DNA reads as TGTGCCAGCAGCCCCCGAGGACTAGCGGGATACAATGAGCAGTTCTTC. Encoded protein: CASSPRGLAGYNEQFF.

The chain has TRBV10-3 and TRBJ2-7; D gene ambiguous. CDR3 length: 15 amino acids. Germline assignment: CDR1 ENHRY and CDR2 SYGVKD. V lost 6 bases and J 2 bases, leaving 17 bases between the germline ends. DNA for the CDR3: TGTGCCATCAGGGCGGCGGAAAGTGGGACCTACGAGCAGTACTTC. This encodes CAIRAAESGTYEQYF.

The gene calls are TRBV19 and TRBJ2-1; TRBD1 matches at 7 bases. With V trimmed by 6 bases and J by 0 bases, 8 bases remained unmatched. The CDR3 contains 16 residues. The germline CDR1 and CDR2 sequences are LNHDA and SQIVND (reference sequence). As DNA, the CDR3 is TGTGCCAGTAGCAGTGACAGGGTTCTCTCCTACAATGAGCAGTTCTTC. Its protein product is CASSSDRVLSYNEQFF.